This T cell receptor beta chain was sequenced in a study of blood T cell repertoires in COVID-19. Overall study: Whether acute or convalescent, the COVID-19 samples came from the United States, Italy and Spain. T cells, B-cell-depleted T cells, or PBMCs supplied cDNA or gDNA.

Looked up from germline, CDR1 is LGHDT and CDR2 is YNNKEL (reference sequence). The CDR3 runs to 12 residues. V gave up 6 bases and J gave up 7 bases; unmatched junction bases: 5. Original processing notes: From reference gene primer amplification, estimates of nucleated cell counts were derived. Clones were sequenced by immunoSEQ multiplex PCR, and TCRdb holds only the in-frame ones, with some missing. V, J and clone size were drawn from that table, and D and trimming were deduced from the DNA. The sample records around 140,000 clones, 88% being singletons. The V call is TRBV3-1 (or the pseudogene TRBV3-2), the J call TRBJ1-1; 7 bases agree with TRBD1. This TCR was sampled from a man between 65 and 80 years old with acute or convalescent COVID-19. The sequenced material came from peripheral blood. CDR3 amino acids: CASSFYRGEAFF. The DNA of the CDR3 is TGTGCCAGCAGTTTTTACAGGGGTGAAGCTTTCTTT.